The clone carrying this T cell receptor (beta chain) was found a few times. This sample is drawn from a study of neoadjuvant anti-PD-1 for oral cavity cancer. Turning to the study itself: Most patients had three to four biweekly doses of 3 mg/kg nivolumab before resection. Patients without progression got a fourth dose around day 43.

Described time point: after neoadjuvant nivolumab, at surgical resection. Germline loops: CDR1 GTSNPN, CDR2 SVGIG (reference sequence). Trimming took off 3 bases at V and 2 bases at J, with 14 bases between the two ends. CDR3 length equals 14 residues. Tumor libraries mostly used roughly 5.2 ug genomic DNA, two replicates each. Profiled with immunoSEQ multiplex PCR; TCRdb holds only in-frame clones, not every one. The sample has about 24,000 clones, under 30% seen once. The receptor comes from a person aged 35-79 years with oral cavity squamous cell carcinoma. The gene calls are TRBV30 and TRBJ2-7; D possibly corresponds to TRBD1 (6 bases). Sequenced material: tumor tissue, taken after nivolumab (anti-PD-1) treatment. As DNA, the CDR3 is TGTGCCTGGAGGTCTGGGACACTAGCCTACGAGCAGTACTTC. Amino acid sequence: CAWRSGTLAYEQYF.